This is a list of T cell receptor beta chains from one sample in a study of human T cells and chemical hapten exposure. TCRdb re-analysed the RACE reads in MiXCR, keeping a single row per CDR3 protein. The data contain some 200,000 distinct CDR3 sequences, 30% of them singletons. This specimen consisted of whole blood, obtained in connection with sensitization to the hapten diphenylcyclopropenone (DPC). All receptors come from a woman in her twenties or thirties with alopecia areata. Some clones in this sample may be carry-over from other donors' samples. Each CDR3 is given with its conserved first and last residue. Each record gives: J gene, clone size, V gene, D gene, CDR3 protein, CDR3 DNA. The D gene is left open where the match is weak. Clone size appears in some rows only: once, few, many, or a class for an expanded clone.

TRBJ2-1 | NA | TRBV29-1 | TRBD1 | CSVKKRWDRAGSNEQFF | TGCAGCGTTAAGAAACGCTGGGACAGGGCGGGGAGCAATGAGCAGTTCTTC
TRBJ2-1 | few | TRBV12-3/TRBV12-4 | NA | CASSLIGTLGREQFF | TGTGCCAGCAGTTTAATCGGGACTCTAGGTCGGGAGCAGTTCTTC
TRBJ2-2 | NA | TRBV27 | TRBD2 | CASRPLGLADAGELFF | TGTGCCAGCAGACCCCTAGGGCTAGCGGACGCCGGGGAGCTGTTTTTT
TRBJ2-7 | NA | TRBV7-2 | TRBD1 | CASSRTGGFRISYEQYF | TGTGCCAGCAGCCGGACAGGGGGCTTTCGGATAAGCTACGAGCAGTACTTC
TRBJ2-2 | NA | TRBV4-2 | NA | CASSLTSTGELFF | TGTGCCAGCAGCCTAACCAGCACCGGGGAGCTGTTTTTT
TRBJ2-1 | many | TRBV7-2 | TRBD2 | CASRAGGSHNEQFF | TGTGCCAGCAGGGCGGGGGGGTCTCACAATGAGCAGTTCTTC
TRBJ1-2 | many | TRBV5-1 | TRBD1 | CASSLGPRDRAYGYTF | TGCGCCAGCAGCTTGGGGCCCCGGGACAGGGCCTATGGCTACACCTTC
TRBJ2-1 | NA | TRBV12-5 | NA | CASVLDFGEQFF | TGTGCTAGTGTTTTGGATTTTGGTGAGCAGTTCTTC
TRBJ2-1 | NA | TRBV20-1 | TRBD1 | CSATGSRQGISYNEQFF | TGCAGTGCTACTGGCTCGAGACAGGGAATCTCCTACAATGAGCAGTTCTTC
TRBJ2-2 | NA | TRBV3-1 | NA | CASSQSDTGELFF | TGTGCCAGCAGCCAGTCGGATACCGGGGAGCTGTTTTTT
TRBJ2-7 | NA | TRBV20-1 | NA | CSARDVIGGLAYEQYF | TGCAGTGCTAGAGATGTAATTGGGGGATTGGCCTACGAGCAGTACTTC
TRBJ2-3 | NA | TRBV25-1 | NA | CASSATGGTQYF | TGTGCCAGCAGTGCCACTGGGGGGACGCAGTATTTT
TRBJ2-4 | few | TRBV5-6 | TRBD1 | CASSLPQGAGNIQYF | TGTGCCAGCAGCTTGCCACAGGGGGCCGGAAACATTCAGTACTTC
TRBJ1-6 | NA | TRBV7-3 | NA | CASSLAAGPDSPLHF | TGTGCCAGCAGCTTAGCGGCAGGGCCAGATTCACCCCTCCACTTT
TRBJ2-7 | NA | TRBV28 | NA | CASSLSGDSSYEQYF | TGTGCCAGCAGTCTCAGCGGGGACAGTTCCTACGAGCAGTACTTC
TRBJ1-5 | NA | TRBV11-1 | NA | CASSLQGSQPQHF | TGTGCCAGCAGCTTACAGGGGAGCCAGCCCCAGCATTTT
TRBJ1-1 | many | TRBV28 | TRBD1 | CASRPPTGVGTEAFF | TGTGCCAGCAGACCCCCGACAGGGGTCGGCACTGAAGCTTTCTTT
TRBJ1-1 | NA | TRBV4-2 | NA | CASSPVGEMNTEAFF | TGTGCCAGCAGCCCCGTTGGAGAAATGAACACTGAAGCTTTCTTT
TRBJ1-6 | NA | TRBV3-1 | NA | CASSQDLRAPRRSYNSPLHF | TGTGCCAGCAGCCAAGATTTACGGGCCCCGAGGCGCTCCTATAATTCACCCCTCCACTTT
TRBJ2-7 | once | TRBV7-2 | TRBD1 | CASSLIRGLGEQYF | TGTGCCAGCAGCTTAATAAGGGGGCTGGGGGAGCAGTACTTC
TRBJ1-2 | few | TRBV3-1 | NA | CASSQGLGGYTF | TGTGCCAGCAGCCAGGGGCTCGGTGGCTACACCTTC
TRBJ1-6 | few | TRBV7-2 | NA | CASRPDRPNSPLHF | TGTGCCAGCAGACCTGACAGGCCTAATTCACCCCTCCACTTT
TRBJ1-3 | NA | TRBV4-1 | NA | CASSQDPSGPGTTIYF | TGCGCCAGCAGCCAAGATCCGTCCGGCCCGGGCACCACCATATATTTT
TRBJ2-4 | NA | TRBV28 | NA | CASTPNGSGDIQYF | TGTGCCAGCACCCCGAACGGTTCAGGGGACATTCAGTACTTC
TRBJ1-3 | once | TRBV18 | TRBD1 | CASSGTGRRTGNTIYF | TGTGCCAGCTCAGGGACAGGGAGACGGACTGGAAACACCATATATTTT
TRBJ2-3 | few | TRBV2 | TRBD2 | CASKREPTDTQYF | TGTGCCAGCAAGCGGGAACCCACAGATACGCAGTATTTT
TRBJ2-7 | NA | TRBV20-1 | NA | CSAARDTRTYEQYF | TGCAGTGCTGCCCGGGACACCAGAACCTACGAGCAGTACTTC
TRBJ2-5 | few | TRBV29-1 | NA | CSASSGDEETQYF | TGCAGCGCCAGCTCCGGGGACGAGGAGACCCAGTACTTC
TRBJ2-5 | NA | TRBV4-2 | TRBD2 | CASSQDKTSVETQYF | TGTGCCAGCAGCCAAGACAAGACTAGCGTTGAGACCCAGTACTTC
TRBJ2-3 | few | TRBV9 | NA | CASSVNGPDTQYF | TGTGCCAGCAGCGTAAATGGTCCAGATACGCAGTATTTT
TRBJ2-3 | few | TRBV6-5 | NA | CASSYGGLRSDTQYF | TGTGCCAGCAGTTATGGGGGTTTGAGGTCAGATACGCAGTATTTT
TRBJ1-2 | few | TRBV29-1 | NA | CSVEGFLGGARYGYTF | TGCAGCGTTGAAGGGTTCCTCGGAGGGGCCCGCTATGGCTACACCTTC
TRBJ2-5 | NA | TRBV7-2 | NA | CASSLMGSYQETQYF | TGTGCCAGCAGCTTAATGGGCTCATACCAAGAGACCCAGTACTTC
TRBJ2-7 | many | TRBV28 | TRBD1 | CASSLGQGGEQYF | TGTGCCAGCAGTTTAGGACAGGGAGGCGAGCAGTACTTC
TRBJ2-1 | few | TRBV4-3 | NA | CASSQERGRAGEQFF | TGCGCCAGCAGCCAAGAGAGGGGGAGGGCCGGTGAGCAGTTCTTC
TRBJ2-7 | NA | TRBV19 | TRBD1 | CASSNDRGTPYEQYF | TGTGCCAGTAGTAACGACAGGGGCACCCCCTACGAGCAGTACTTC